The rows below give T cell receptor beta chains drawn from one sample of a study of CDR3 diversity in severe acne. MiXCR, applied by TCRdb to the PCR reads, yields one record per CDR3 protein. The sample includes approximately 90,000 distinct CDR3 sequences, about half of them seen just once. Input material: blood. The receptors come from a male donor with severe acne vulgaris. The CDR3 runs from the conserved cysteine through the conserved F or W. The D gene is left open where the match is weak. Clone size is given for some rows only: seen once, a few or many times, or a class if the clone is expanded.

size	J	V	D	CDR3	DNA
NA	TRBJ2-7	TRBV20-1	TRBD2	CSARRPSGGAYEQYF	TGCAGTGCTAGACGGCCTAGCGGGGGGGCCTACGAGCAGTACTTC
NA	TRBJ1-4	TRBV6-6	NA	CASSYIRRDEKLFF	TGTGCCAGCAGTTACATACGTAGGGATGAAAAACTGTTTTTT
many	TRBJ2-3	TRBV20-1	TRBD2	CSASQPRAGGSTDTQYF	TGCAGTGCTAGCCAACCCAGAGCGGGAGGGTCAACAGATACGCAGTATTTT
many	TRBJ2-1	TRBV20-1	NA	CSARDRRGPYNEQFF	TGCAGTGCTAGAGATCGAAGGGGCCCTTACAATGAGCAGTTCTTC
NA	TRBJ2-5	TRBV7-3	TRBD1	CASSLTGQGQTQYF	TGTGCCAGCAGCTTAACGGGACAGGGCCAGACCCAGTACTTC
NA	TRBJ2-7	TRBV29-1	NA	CSALGYEQYF	TGCAGCGCTTTGGGCTACGAGCAGTACTTC
NA	TRBJ1-2	TRBV7-6	NA	CASSFFTFSGTRSNYGYTF	TGTGCCAGCAGCTTTTTCACTTTCTCCGGGACAAGGAGCAACTATGGCTACACCTTC
NA	TRBJ2-6	TRBV4-1	NA	CASSHPTGYSGANVLTF	TGCGCCAGCAGCCACCCCACAGGGTACTCTGGGGCCAACGTCCTGACTTTC
NA	TRBJ2-7	TRBV19	TRBD1	CASSIIGTGGYEQYF	TGTGCCAGTAGTATAATCGGGACAGGGGGCTACGAGCAGTACTTC
many	TRBJ2-3	TRBV6-1	TRBD1	CASSFDRDDTQYF	TGTGCCAGCAGTTTCGACAGGGATGATACGCAGTATTTT
NA	TRBJ2-1	TRBV7-9	TRBD2	CASSLRLAGVRGRSEQLF	TGTGCCAGCAGCTTACGACTAGCGGGAGTCAGGGGCCGTAGTGAGCAGCTCTTC
NA	TRBJ1-2	TRBV29-1	NA	CSVTPGQTKNYGYTF	TGCAGCGTTACCCCGGGGCAGACAAAAAACTATGGCTACACCTTC
NA	TRBJ2-5	TRBV7-7	NA	CASSLGLQETQYF	TGTGCTAGCAGCCTGGGACTCCAAGAGACCCAGTACTTC
NA	TRBJ2-2	TRBV25-1	NA	CASSGTGPGGTGELFF	TGTGCCAGCAGCGGCACGGGCCCCGGGGGCACCGGGGAACTGTTTTTT
NA	TRBJ1-2	TRBV6-4	NA	CASSEGMGYTF	TGTGCCAGCAGCGAGGGGATGGGCTACACCTTC
NA	TRBJ2-2	TRBV25-1	TRBD1	CASTWTGVAGEPFF	TGTGCCAGCACCTGGACAGGGGTCGCCGGGGAGCCGTTTTTT
few	TRBJ2-5	TRBV10-3	NA	CAISESPDQETQYF	TGTGCCATCAGTGAGTCGCCGGACCAAGAGACCCAGTACTTC
NA	TRBJ2-7	TRBV20-1	TRBD2	CSARSGRANIVPYF	TGCAGTGCTAGAAGCGGGAGGGCCAATATTGTTCCGTACTTC
many	TRBJ2-7	TRBV12-3/TRBV12-4	TRBD2	CASSTWTSGVYEQYF	TGTGCCAGCAGCACGTGGACTAGCGGGGTCTACGAGCAGTACTTC
NA	TRBJ2-7	TRBV10-3	NA	CAISDQQGSYEQYF	TGTGCCATCAGTGATCAACAAGGGTCCTACGAGCAGTACTTC
NA	TRBJ1-2	TRBV7-3	NA	CASSKGTTFYGYTF	TGTGCCAGCAGCAAGGGGACAACCTTCTATGGCTACACCTTC
NA	TRBJ2-7	TRBV20-1	NA	CSASGFAGTYEQYF	TGCAGTGCCTCAGGATTTGCGGGGACTTACGAGCAGTACTTC
many	TRBJ1-1	TRBV7-2	NA	CASSEQLQMNTEAFF	TGTGCCAGCAGCGAGCAGCTCCAGATGAACACTGAAGCTTTCTTT
many	TRBJ2-5	TRBV4-2	NA	CASSQGRQEEETQYF	TGTGCCAGCAGCCAAGGGAGACAGGAGGAAGAGACCCAGTACTTC
NA	TRBJ1-1	TRBV7-9	NA	CATEGLGSTEAFF	TGTGCCACCGAAGGACTGGGAAGCACTGAAGCTTTCTTT
few	TRBJ2-7	TRBV10-3	NA	CAISDETFVGQYF	TGTGCCATCAGTGACGAGACTTTTGTAGGGCAGTACTTC
NA	TRBJ1-4	TRBV9	NA	CASSESLVGEKLFF	TGTGCCAGCAGCGAGTCTTTAGTAGGGGAAAAACTGTTTTTT
NA	TRBJ1-6	TRBV25-1	TRBD1	CASRAGGNNSPLHF	TGTGCCAGCAGGGCAGGGGGCAACAATTCACCCCTCCACTTT
NA	TRBJ2-1	TRBV20-1	NA	CSATLRGNDNEQFF	TGCAGTGCTACCCTTAGAGGAAACGACAATGAGCAGTTCTTC
few	TRBJ2-3	TRBV5-5	NA	CASPTQYF	TGTGCCAGCCCAACGCAGTATTTT
NA	TRBJ1-4	TRBV29-1	TRBD1	CSVETPGQGRKLFF	TGCAGCGTTGAAACACCGGGACAGGGACGTAAACTGTTTTTT
many	TRBJ2-2	TRBV9	NA	CASSVAPGELFF	TGTGCCAGCAGCGTAGCCCCCGGGGAGCTGTTTTTT
medium-sized	TRBJ1-2	TRBV24-1	TRBD1	CATSDLTGQGPFTF	TGTGCCACCAGTGATTTAACGGGACAGGGCCCTTTTACCTTC
NA	TRBJ1-4	TRBV29-1	NA	CSVGTAEKLFF	TGCAGCGTTGGGACTGCGGAAAAACTGTTTTTT
few	TRBJ2-7	TRBV7-2	TRBD1	CASSGGDRGSSYEQYF	TGTGCCAGCAGCGGGGGAGACAGGGGATCCTCCTACGAGCAGTACTTC
many	TRBJ1-1	TRBV20-1	NA	CSARGFGAGNTEAFF	TGCAGTGCTAGAGGGTTTGGGGCAGGGAACACTGAAGCTTTCTTT
NA	TRBJ1-6	TRBV4-2	NA	CASGQDGRQDLNSPLHF	TGTGCCAGCGGCCAAGATGGGAGACAGGACCTCAATTCACCCCTCCACTTT
NA	TRBJ2-7	TRBV7-9	NA	CASSPRGPTDYEQYF	TGTGCCAGCAGCCCTAGAGGTCCCACCGACTACGAGCAGTACTTC
NA	TRBJ1-1	TRBV18	TRBD1	CASSPGTGAEAFF	TGTGCCAGCTCCCCCGGGACAGGGGCTGAAGCTTTCTTT
many	TRBJ1-2	TRBV5-1	NA	CASSELAGGGDGYTF	TGCGCCAGCAGCGAGTTAGCAGGTGGAGGGGATGGCTACACCTTC
many	TRBJ1-2	TRBV19	NA	CASSIHRDTAYGYTF	TGTGCCAGTAGTATTCACCGGGACACGGCCTATGGCTACACCTTC
NA	TRBJ2-1	TRBV4-1	TRBD2	CASGGAYNEQFF	TGCGCCAGCGGGGGGGCCTACAATGAGCAGTTCTTC
NA	TRBJ1-1	TRBV11-2	NA	CASSSSTGSGRTEAFF	TGTGCCAGCAGTTCCTCCACGGGAAGTGGGAGGACTGAAGCTTTCTTT
NA	TRBJ2-7	TRBV7-9	TRBD1	CASSFQGAAYEQYF	TGTGCCAGCAGCTTTCAGGGGGCCGCCTACGAGCAGTACTTC
NA	TRBJ2-1	TRBV5-1	NA	CASSHRDSYNEQFF	TGCGCCAGCAGCCACCGGGACTCCTACAATGAGCAGTTCTTC
NA	TRBJ2-3	TRBV10-2	TRBD2	CASTPGSGTYTDTQYF	TGCGCCAGCACTCCAGGGAGCGGGACCTACACAGATACGCAGTATTTT
NA	TRBJ1-5	TRBV4-2	NA	CASSPRQWNEPQHF	TGTGCCAGCAGCCCGCGGCAGTGGAATGAGCCCCAGCATTTT
NA	TRBJ2-2	TRBV7-7	NA	CASSPIGSYSGELFF	TGTGCTAGCAGCCCAATCGGGAGTTACTCCGGGGAGCTGTTTTTT
many	TRBJ2-7	TRBV6-2/TRBV6-3	NA	CASSPPVRRGGEQYF	TGTGCCAGCAGCCCTCCGGTGCGCAGGGGTGGCGAGCAGTACTTC
NA	TRBJ1-1	TRBV5-1	TRBD1	CASSLGLRDREGAFF	TGCGCCAGCAGCTTGGGACTCCGGGACAGGGAAGGGGCTTTCTTT
NA	TRBJ2-7	TRBV2	TRBD1	CASSGQGYSYEQYF	TGTGCCAGCAGCGGACAGGGTTACTCCTACGAGCAGTACTTC
few	TRBJ1-1	TRBV7-9	NA	CASSRTQMNTEAFF	TGTGCCAGCAGCCGGACGCAAATGAACACTGAAGCTTTCTTT
few	TRBJ2-1	TRBV9	TRBD1	CASSVAYRGPYNEQFF	TGTGCCAGCAGCGTAGCTTATAGGGGGCCCTACAATGAGCAGTTCTTC
few	TRBJ2-2	TRBV5-8	TRBD2	CASSSRLASNTGELFF	TGTGCCAGCAGCTCTCGACTAGCGTCGAACACCGGGGAGCTGTTTTTT
few	TRBJ1-1	TRBV5-1	NA	CASSPGEHEALFAFF	TGCGCCAGCAGCCCCGGGGAGCATGAGGCCCTTTTTGCTTTCTTT